This T cell receptor (beta chain) is drawn from a study of T cell changes during pregnancy in multiple sclerosis. Assay: immunoSEQ multiplex PCR; the TCRdb copy retains only in-frame clones and omits some. The repertoire consists of around 110,000 clones, with less than 95% occurring once and the leading ten covering approximately 1.6%. V was clipped by 6 bases and J by 1 base; unmatched bases: 9. The CDR3 is made up of 15 amino acids. Germline-derived CDR1 and CDR2 are SNHLY and FYNNEI. The sequences come from peripheral blood, collected after pregnancy. The sequence was obtained from a female donor with multiple sclerosis, enrolled in a pregnancy study. The chain combines TRBV2 with TRBJ2-7; 7 bases map to TRBD1. DNA of the CDR3: TGTGCCAGCAGCGCCGGGACAGTTGTGTCCTACGAGCAGTACTTC. It is translated as CASSAGTVVSYEQYF.